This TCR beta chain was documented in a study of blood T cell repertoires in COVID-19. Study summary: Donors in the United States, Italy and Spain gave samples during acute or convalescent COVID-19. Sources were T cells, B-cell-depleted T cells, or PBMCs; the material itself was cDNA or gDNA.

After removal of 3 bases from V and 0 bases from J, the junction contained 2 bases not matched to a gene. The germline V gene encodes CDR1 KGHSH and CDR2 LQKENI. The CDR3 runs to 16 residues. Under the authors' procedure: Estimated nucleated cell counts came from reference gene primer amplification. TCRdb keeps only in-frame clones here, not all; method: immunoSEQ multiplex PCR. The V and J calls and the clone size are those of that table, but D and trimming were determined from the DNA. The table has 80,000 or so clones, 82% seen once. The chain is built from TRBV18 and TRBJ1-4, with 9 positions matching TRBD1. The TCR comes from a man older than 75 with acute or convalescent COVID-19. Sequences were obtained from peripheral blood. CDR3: CASSPGQGTTNEKLFF. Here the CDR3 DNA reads TGTGCCAGCTCACCGGGACAGGGTACAACTAATGAAAAACTGTTTTTT.